The clone carrying this T cell receptor beta chain was seen once. Its antigen remains unknown. The naive CD8 fraction comprised CD45RO-negative cells positively selected for CCR7 and excluded terminally differentiated effector memory CD45RA+ cells. The CDR3 length is 14 residues. Unmatched junction bases numbered 5, after V lost 4 bases and J lost 2 bases. Germline CDR1 is MNHNS and CDR2 is SASEGT. The data stem from a study of shared clonotypes between healthy human individuals. It was 200 to 250 ng DNA, around 32,000 T cell genomes, that sorted-subset replicate PCRs used. Method: immunoSEQ multiplex PCR; TCRdb's copy keeps in-frame clones and lacks some. The table has 1.5 million to 2.5 million clones, less than 95% seen once. General observations from the study: The rarefaction results pointed to incomplete sorted-subset sequencing despite large depth. Among a few donors, approximately 4.6% of naive CD4 clonotypes were found in common. Larger estimated richness was generally recorded for naive subsets relative to memory subsets.

The rearrangement joins TRBV6-1 to TRBJ2-7, with TRBD1 identical over 7 bases. The specimen was naive CD8+ T cells sorted from blood. This TCR was sampled from a man aged 18-30 years in good health. The CDR3: CASSGDSKTYEQYF. The DNA for the CDR3 is TGTGCCAGCAGTGGGGACAGCAAAACCTACGAGCAGTACTTC.